These 18 T cell receptor beta chains were all obtained from the same sample, sequenced in a study of early T cells in non-severe SARS-CoV-2 infection. MiXCR, applied by TCRdb to the 5' RACE reads, yields one record per CDR3 protein. The table includes approximately 90,000 distinct CDR3 sequences, approximately 10% detected once. Sequenced here: whole blood, sampled at baseline. All receptors come from an adult who was a healthcare worker with PCR-confirmed SARS-CoV-2 infection or an uninfected control (not recorded which).

This clonotype has a handful of counts. This chain uses TRBV28 with TRBJ1-1, with D possibly matching TRBD1 (5 bases). This CDR3 is 16 amino acids long. The V end lost 3 bases, the J end lost 0 bases, and 14 bases lay between the germline ends. CDR1 is MDHEN and CDR2 is SYDVKM in the germline V gene. The CDR3 DNA sequence: TGTGCCAGCAGTTTGGACGGGGCGGGCATGAACACTGAAGCTTTCTTT. It specifies CASSLDGAGMNTEAFF.

This chain uses TRBV6-6 with TRBJ1-5, with TRBD1 identical over 10 bases. This CDR3 region has 16 residues. CDR1 is MNHNY, CDR2 SVGAGI, per germline (reference sequence). Trimming cost V 1 base and J 2 bases; bases outside gene matches: 2. CDR3 in amino acids: CASSYLTGGRNQPQHF. CDR3 sequence (DNA): TGTGCCAGCAGTTACTTGACAGGGGGCCGCAATCAGCCCCAGCATTTT.

The gene calls are TRBV14 and TRBJ2-7; D is ambiguous. V was clipped by 1 base and J by 1 base, with 8 bases between them. CDR1 is SGHDN, CDR2 FVKESK, per germline. The CDR3 consists of 14 residues. The CDR3 region has the DNA TGTGCCAGCAGCCAAGGGACCGGTTCCTACGAGCAGTACTTC. It is translated as CASSQGTGSYEQYF.

This clonotype was observed many times. This chain connects TRBV20-1 to TRBJ2-7; TRBD2 agrees at 9 bases. CDR3 length equals 13 residues. CDR1 is DFQATT and CDR2 is SNEGSKA in the germline V gene (reference sequence). The V and J ends lost 6 bases and 6 bases, in that order; junction bases with no gene match: 9. The CDR3 here is CSAPTSGESEQYF. Written as DNA, the CDR3 is TGCAGTGCCCCGACTAGCGGAGAGAGCGAGCAGTACTTC.

The sample holds a few counts of this clonotype. This chain uses TRBV6-6 with TRBJ2-7; D possibly corresponds to TRBD2 (5 bases). The germline V gene has CDR1 MNHNY and CDR2 SVGAGI (reference sequence). This CDR3 has 12 amino acids. Deletions cut 5 bases from V and 5 bases from J, with 10 bases between. The CDR3 DNA sequence: TGTGCCAGCAGTGAGACGGGGAACGAGCAGTACTTC. As protein: CASSETGNEQYF.

This clonotype was seen many times. The chain links TRBV12-3 or TRBV12-4 to TRBJ1-2, with D perhaps TRBD1 (5 bases). CDR3 length: 14 residues. V lost 5 bases and J lost 4, with 14 bases in between. CDR3 nucleotide sequence: TGTGCCAGCAGTGGGACCGGGTCCGGCTATGGCTACACCTTC. Encoded protein: CASSGTGSGYGYTF.

This chain uses TRBV6-2 or TRBV6-3 with TRBJ2-1, with D maybe TRBD1 (5 bases). V lost 5 bases and J 1 base, leaving 9 bases between the germline ends. The CDR3 has 14 residues. Germline V lookup: CDR1 MNHEY, CDR2 SVGEGT. The CDR3 sequence: CASSQGASYNEQFF. The CDR3 nucleotides are TGTGCCAGCAGTCAAGGGGCTTCCTACAATGAGCAGTTCTTC.

This clonotype was detected many times. This rearrangement joins TRBV6-5 to TRBJ1-1; D uncertain. The CDR3 has 15 residues. Trimming cost V 2 bases and J 1 base, with 11 bases left between them. Looked up from germline, CDR1 is MNHEY and CDR2 is SVGAGI. Written as DNA, the CDR3 is TGTGCCAGCAGTTACCGAGGTCAAGAGAACACTGAAGCTTTCTTT. Translating gives CASSYRGQENTEAFF.

The chain combines TRBV20-1 with TRBJ2-1; no definite D call. This CDR3 contains 11 residues. CDR1 and CDR2 from the germline V gene are DFQATT and SNEGSKA (reference sequence). Trimming removed 3 bases from V and 6 bases from J, with 6 bases in between. The CDR3 loop is CSASLANEQFF. The CDR3 DNA follows: TGCAGTGCTAGCCTCGCCAATGAGCAGTTCTTC.

Only a few counts were recorded for this clonotype. This chain connects TRBV20-1 to TRBJ1-2; the D is unclear. This CDR3 contains 10 residues. The V gene's germline CDR1 is DFQATT and CDR2 SNEGSKA (reference sequence). V lost 3 bases and J lost 5, with 4 bases in between. CDR3 in amino acids: CSASQYGYTF. The DNA of the CDR3 is TGCAGTGCTAGCCAGTATGGCTACACCTTC.

This clonotype was counted between two and nine times. V and J are TRBV20-1 and TRBJ1-2, with D unclear. Germline V lookup: CDR1 DFQATT, CDR2 SNEGSKA (reference sequence). The CDR3 sequence is 16 residues long. V was pared by 2 bases and J by 2 bases, with 18 bases between. The CDR3 coding sequence is TGCAGTGCTAGATCCTACAGTCTCGAGCTAAACTATGGCTACACCTTC. Protein product: CSARSYSLELNYGYTF.

This clonotype was counted many times. J is TRBJ2-1 and V is TRBV4-3, with D possibly TRBD2 on 5 matching bases. Trimming took 3 bases from V and 15 from J, leaving 21 bases between them. Germline CDR1 and CDR2: LGHNA and YSLEER. The CDR3 has 14 amino acids. DNA of the CDR3: TGCGCCAGCAGCCATCGCGGCGACTATGAAGGAATGTTCTTC. Translation: CASSHRGDYEGMFF.

This clonotype showed up many times. The chain links TRBV18 to TRBJ2-1, with TRBD2 as a possible D gene (7 bases). The ends were cut back, 0 bases at V and 8 bases at J, with 17 bases in the middle. The CDR3 is made up of 16 amino acids. Germline-derived CDR1 and CDR2 are KGHSH and LQKENI. The CDR3, as DNA: TGTGCCAGCTCACCACCCCCAGCGGGGCCAGGGGATGAGCAGTTCTTC. Encoded protein: CASSPPPAGPGDEQFF.

This clonotype came up many times. The rearrangement joins TRBV5-5 to TRBJ2-4; 13 positions agree with TRBD2. CDR3 length: 18 residues. V shed 0 bases, J shed 1 base, and the junction held 4 bases outside the gene matches. The V gene's germline CDR1 is SGHKS and CDR2 YYEKEE (reference sequence). In DNA, the CDR3 is TGTGCCAGCAGCTTGGGACTAGCGGGGGGAACGGCCAAAAACATTCAGTACTTC. Translated: CASSLGLAGGTAKNIQYF.

In its sample, this clonotype was seen a few times. The V call is TRBV6-2 or TRBV6-3, the J call TRBJ2-1; 9 positions match TRBD2. Germline CDR1 is MNHEY and CDR2 is SVGEGT. The trim removed 6 bases at V and 4 bases at J, leaving 7 bases unmatched. The CDR3 consists of 15 residues. In DNA form, the CDR3 reads TGTGCCAGCAGCCCCTTTAGCGGGAGTTACAATGAGCAGTTCTTC. Amino acid sequence: CASSPFSGSYNEQFF.

This clonotype was detected only a few times. This rearrangement joins TRBV4-2 to TRBJ2-6, with D hard to call. The CDR3 has 18 amino acids. Germline V gene sequence: CDR1 LGHNA, CDR2 YNFKEQ. V was trimmed by 1 base and J by 2 bases, leaving 15 bases between them. CDR3: CASSQGLGAATGANVLTF. CDR3 nucleotide sequence: TGTGCCAGCAGCCAAGGTCTGGGCGCGGCTACTGGGGCCAACGTCCTGACTTTC.

The chain employs TRBV5-1 and TRBJ1-2; no clear D gene. The V and J ends lost 3 bases and 2 bases respectively, with 14 bases between them. The CDR3 runs to 15 residues. Germline V CDR1 and CDR2: SGHRS, YFSETQ. For the CDR3, the DNA is TGCGCCAGCAGCTCTGACGGTACTCCCAACTATGGCTACACCTTC. Translation: CASSSDGTPNYGYTF.

The genes are TRBV6-2 or TRBV6-3 and TRBJ2-4, with 9 positions matching TRBD1. The CDR3 length is 15 residues. The V gene's germline CDR1 is MNHEY and CDR2 SVGEGT. Unmatched junction bases numbered 3, after V lost 6 bases and J lost 0 bases. The chain's CDR3 is CASSRTGVAKNIQYF. The CDR3 DNA is TGTGCCAGCAGCCGGACAGGGGTAGCCAAAAACATTCAGTACTTC.